Listed below are T cell receptor beta chains from one sample, sequenced in a study of Graves' ophthalmopathy and Graves' hyperthyroidism. TCRdb fed the multiplex PCR reads into MiXCR, producing one record per CDR3 protein. The data hold roughly 160,000 distinct CDR3 sequences, with roughly two fifths observed a single time. The sample consisted of peripheral blood. The receptor source for this set is a woman aged 40 to 49 with Graves' ophthalmopathy. Each CDR3 is given with its conserved first and last residue. The D gene is left open where the match is weak. The listing skips clone size in some rows; elsewhere it reads once, few, many or a size class.

d_gene	v_gene	j_gene	abundance	CDR3aa	CDR3nt
.	TRBV12-3/TRBV12-4	TRBJ2-5	.	CASTRRAEETQYF	TGTGCCTCCACGAGGAGGGCTGAAGAGACCCAGTACTTC
.	TRBV5-1	TRBJ2-2	many	CATRLGTASTGELFF	TGCGCCACCAGGTTGGGGACGGCAAGCACCGGGGAGCTGTTTTTT
TRBD2	TRBV6-1	TRBJ2-5	once	CASSEAGGAAGGPRETQYF	TGTGCCAGCAGTGAAGCTGGCGGTGCAGCGGGAGGGCCGAGGGAGACCCAGTACTTC
TRBD1	TRBV7-2	TRBJ2-6	once	CASSLAPTGVGANVLTF	TGTGCCAGCAGCTTAGCTCCGACAGGGGTCGGGGCCAACGTCCTGACTTTC
TRBD1	TRBV6-5	TRBJ1-6	.	CASSYTPGTGGSPLHF	TGTGCCAGCAGCTACACTCCCGGGACAGGGGGCTCACCCCTCCACTTT
.	TRBV28	TRBJ2-7	many	CAKIGGTYEQYF	TGTGCCAAGATTGGGGGAACCTACGAGCAGTACTTC
TRBD1	TRBV24-1	TRBJ2-5	.	CATSDLTGGERETQYF	TGTGCCACCAGTGATTTGACAGGGGGCGAAAGAGAGACCCAGTACTTC
.	TRBV30	TRBJ1-6	many	CAWSSELRPRNSPLHF	TGTGCCTGGAGTTCCGAATTGCGACCGCGTAATTCACCCCTCCACTTT
.	TRBV6-2/TRBV6-3	TRBJ1-1	.	CASRVTNTEAFF	TGTGCCAGCAGGGTAACCAACACTGAAGCTTTCTTT
.	TRBV11-2	TRBJ1-1	many	CASTTPGKMNTEAFF	TGTGCCAGCACTACCCCAGGGAAGATGAACACTGAAGCTTTCTTT
.	TRBV6-1	TRBJ1-5	.	CASSELAPYSNQPQHF	TGTGCCAGCAGTGAATTGGCCCCATATAGCAATCAGCCCCAGCATTTT
.	TRBV20-1	TRBJ1-6	many	CSARNIDFSPLHF	TGCAGTGCTAGAAACATCGACTTTTCACCCCTCCACTTT
.	TRBV7-9	TRBJ1-5	many	CASSRTANQPQHF	TGTGCCAGCAGTCGGACAGCTAATCAGCCCCAGCATTTT
TRBD1	TRBV12-3/TRBV12-4	TRBJ1-1	few	CASIPGTGGKNTEAFF	TGTGCCAGCATTCCCGGGACAGGGGGAAAGAACACTGAAGCTTTCTTT
.	TRBV6-5	TRBJ2-5	many	CASSYRAGFGETQYF	TGTGCCAGCAGTTACAGGGCGGGGTTTGGAGAGACCCAGTACTTC
.	TRBV6-1	TRBJ1-1	many	CASRPSFWMNTEAFF	TGTGCCAGCAGACCATCCTTCTGGATGAACACTGAAGCTTTCTTT
.	TRBV12-3/TRBV12-4	TRBJ2-7	many	CASSLATDEQYF	TGTGCCAGCAGTTTAGCGACGGACGAGCAGTACTTC
.	TRBV12-3/TRBV12-4	TRBJ1-3	many	CASSLFGGSSGNTIYF	TGTGCCAGCAGTTTATTCGGGGGGAGCTCTGGAAACACCATATATTTT
TRBD1	TRBV10-3	TRBJ1-1	few	CAIGQEQPTAGRNTEAFF	TGTGCCATCGGACAGGAACAACCAACCGCGGGAAGGAACACTGAAGCTTTCTTT
.	TRBV6-5	TRBJ1-2	.	CASSLGRRNYGYTF	TGTGCCAGCAGTTTGGGACGTCGTAACTATGGCTACACCTTC
TRBD1	TRBV12-3/TRBV12-4	TRBJ2-7	.	CASNPGTGGDSYEQYF	TGTGCCAGCAACCCCGGGACAGGGGGCGACAGCTACGAGCAGTACTTC
.	TRBV7-8	TRBJ1-6	many	CASSLDRGFESPLHF	TGTGCCAGCAGCTTAGATAGAGGGTTTGAATCACCCCTCCACTTT
.	TRBV30	TRBJ1-1	.	CAWSSRGRGAEAFF	TGTGCCTGGAGTTCGAGGGGACGGGGCGCTGAAGCTTTCTTT
TRBD2	TRBV20-1	TRBJ2-5	many	CSAGTSGETQYF	TGCAGTGCTGGGACTAGCGGGGAGACCCAGTACTTC
.	TRBV11-3	TRBJ2-6	.	CASSRRSGANVLTF	TGTGCCAGCAGCCGTAGATCTGGGGCCAACGTCCTGACTTTC
TRBD1	TRBV28	TRBJ1-1	medium-sized	CASKTGGNTEAFF	TGTGCCAGCAAAACAGGGGGCAACACTGAAGCTTTCTTT
.	TRBV28	TRBJ1-2	.	CASKSSTGTTSGYTF	TGTGCCAGCAAATCCTCAACAGGGACAACTAGCGGCTACACCTTC
TRBD2	TRBV12-3/TRBV12-4	TRBJ2-7	.	CASSFKTSGREGAYEQYF	TGTGCCAGCAGTTTCAAGACTAGCGGGAGAGAGGGGGCCTACGAGCAGTACTTC
TRBD1	TRBV2	TRBJ1-2	many	CASREDRGGYTF	TGTGCCAGCAGAGAGGACAGGGGAGGCTACACCTTC
TRBD1	TRBV19	TRBJ1-5	many	CASSGTGTALYSNQPQHF	TGTGCCAGTAGTGGGACCGGGACAGCTCTATATAGCAATCAGCCCCAGCATTTT
.	TRBV2	TRBJ2-6	many	CASSVEVSGANVLTF	TGTGCCAGCAGTGTGGAGGTCTCTGGGGCCAACGTCCTGACTTTC
.	TRBV19	TRBJ1-5	.	CASSREAGNQPQHF	TGTGCCAGTAGTCGGGAGGCTGGCAATCAGCCCCAGCATTTT
TRBD2	TRBV4-3	TRBJ2-7	.	CASSLTNSGRDEQYF	TGCGCCAGCAGCCTAACTAATAGCGGGAGGGACGAGCAGTACTTC
.	TRBV12-5	TRBJ2-7	many	CASGPPPGDSYEQYF	TGTGCTAGTGGTCCGCCCCCAGGGGACTCCTACGAGCAGTACTTC
TRBD1	TRBV12-3/TRBV12-4	TRBJ1-5	many	CASSWTGTDQPQHF	TGTGCCAGCAGTTGGACAGGGACCGATCAGCCCCAGCATTTT
.	TRBV12-3/TRBV12-4	TRBJ2-7	.	CASSSRSYRDEQYF	TGTGCCAGCAGTTCCCGGTCCTACCGAGACGAGCAGTACTTC
TRBD2	TRBV20-1	TRBJ2-5	many	CSARPLAGVETQYF	TGCAGTGCTAGACCCCTAGCGGGAGTTGAGACCCAGTACTTC
.	TRBV2	TRBJ2-5	.	CANSGGIGETQYF	TGTGCCAACAGTGGGGGGATCGGGGAGACCCAGTACTTC
.	TRBV12-3/TRBV12-4	TRBJ2-5	many	CASSLRGAQETQYF	TGTGCCAGCAGTTTAAGAGGGGCCCAAGAGACCCAGTACTTC
.	TRBV6-1	TRBJ2-7	few	CASSLVYEQYF	TGTGCCAGCAGTCTGGTCTACGAGCAGTACTTC
TRBD2	TRBV28	TRBJ2-7	.	CASSFPEGASGRATYEQYF	TGTGCCAGCAGTTTCCCGGAAGGCGCTAGCGGGAGGGCAACCTACGAGCAGTACTTC
TRBD1	TRBV28	TRBJ1-1	many	CASGEATGTFMNTEAFF	TGTGCCAGCGGGGAAGCGACAGGGACATTCATGAACACTGAAGCTTTCTTT
.	TRBV2	TRBJ2-5	many	CASRIPGGLETQYF	TGTGCCAGCAGAATCCCCGGAGGACTCGAGACCCAGTACTTC
TRBD1	TRBV27	TRBJ1-2	.	CASSSTGDDGYTF	TGTGCCAGCAGTTCGACAGGGGACGATGGCTACACCTTC
.	TRBV27	TRBJ2-5	.	CASSLPPRETQYF	TGTGCCAGCAGTTTACCCCCTCGAGAGACCCAGTACTTC
.	TRBV11-2	TRBJ1-1	.	CASSLYQTGEAFF	TGTGCCAGCAGCTTATACCAGACAGGAGAAGCTTTCTTT
.	TRBV7-9	TRBJ1-1	.	CASSPPGNDYTEAFF	TGTGCCAGCAGCCCCCCGGGGAACGACTACACTGAAGCTTTCTTT
TRBD1	TRBV7-2	TRBJ1-1	many	CTSSLRAVTGVKNTEAFF	TGTACCAGCAGCTTGCGCGCGGTAACAGGGGTGAAGAACACTGAAGCTTTCTTT
.	TRBV7-2	TRBJ2-4	many	CASSLSALVGGYAQNIQYF	TGTGCCAGCAGCTTATCGGCCCTGGTAGGGGGTTACGCCCAAAACATTCAGTACTTC
.	TRBV6-1	TRBJ2-5	many	CASSERTAKETQYF	TGTGCCAGCAGTGAGCGGACAGCGAAAGAGACCCAGTACTTC
TRBD1	TRBV6-1	TRBJ1-3	.	CASSRGGTGNTIYF	TGTGCCAGCAGTAGAGGGGGCACTGGAAACACCATATATTTT
.	TRBV6-2/TRBV6-3	TRBJ2-7	.	CASSYRDGAYEQYF	TGTGCCAGCAGTTATAGGGACGGAGCCTACGAGCAGTACTTC
.	TRBV6-2/TRBV6-3	TRBJ1-2	.	CASSYVPMACTF	TGTGCCAGCAGTTACGTACCTATGGCTTGCACCTTC
.	TRBV20-1	TRBJ2-7	.	CSATPGEGYEQYF	TGCAGTGCCACTCCGGGAGAGGGGTACGAGCAGTACTTC
.	TRBV10-3	TRBJ1-5	many	CAISEAGTSNQPQHF	TGTGCCATCAGTGAGGCGGGTACTAGCAATCAGCCCCAGCATTTT
TRBD1	TRBV12-3/TRBV12-4	TRBJ1-1	many	CASSSDPGQGRAFF	TGTGCCAGCAGTTCCGACCCGGGACAGGGACGAGCTTTCTTT
.	TRBV6-2/TRBV6-3	TRBJ1-1	.	CASSSMDPGLGGAFF	TGTGCCAGCAGTTCTATGGATCCGGGGCTTGGGGGAGCTTTCTTT